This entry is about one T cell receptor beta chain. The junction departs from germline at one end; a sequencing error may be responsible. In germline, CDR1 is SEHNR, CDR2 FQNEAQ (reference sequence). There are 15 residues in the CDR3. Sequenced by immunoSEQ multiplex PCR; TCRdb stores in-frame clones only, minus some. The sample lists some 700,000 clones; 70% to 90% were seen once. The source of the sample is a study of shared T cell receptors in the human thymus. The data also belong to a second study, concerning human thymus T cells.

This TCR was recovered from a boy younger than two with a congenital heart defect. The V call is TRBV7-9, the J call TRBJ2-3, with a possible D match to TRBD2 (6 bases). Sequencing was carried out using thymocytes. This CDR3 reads CASSYLEPSARHAVF. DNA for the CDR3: TGTGCCAGCAGCTATCTGGAGCCTAGCGCCCGGCACGCAGTATTT.